The 24 T cell receptor beta chains below were found in one sample sequenced in a study of T cells expressing NK-cell markers. One entry per CDR3 protein, without DNA, is what TCRdb gives after re-calling the 5' RACE reads. The sample has 150,000 to 180,000 distinct CDR3 sequences; the top ten hold around a third. Sequences were obtained from blood T cells: a sorted CD56 or NKG2C T cell subset, CD4+ or CD8+ T cells, or bulk PBMC T cells (not recorded which). Source of these receptors: a woman in her fifties or sixties in good health.

The genes are TRBV13 and TRBJ2-5; absent DNA, TCRdb's TRBD1 call cannot be checked. CDR1 and CDR2 from the germline V gene are PRHDT and FYEKMQ (reference sequence). The CDR3 consists of 13 residues. The CDR3 here is CASSLTGGETQYF.

The chain couples TRBV15 to TRBJ2-5; TCRdb reports TRBD2, a call that lacks DNA to check it against. CDR1 LNHNV and CDR2 YYDKDF come from the germline V gene (reference sequence). The CDR3 length is 17 residues. CDR3 residues: CATSRGRLAGGGETQYF. The variable domain in full, completed from reference TRBV15 and TRBJ2-5, reads DAMVIQNPRYQVTQFGKPVTLSCSQTLNHNVMYWYQQKSSQAPKLLFHYYDKDFNNEADTPDNFQSRRPNTSFCFLDIRSPGLGDTAMYLCATSRGRLAGGGETQYFGPGTRLLVL.

The genes are TRBV29-1 and TRBJ2-1; with no DNA, the TCRdb D assignment of TRBD2 cannot be verified. Germline V gene data show CDR1 as SQVTM and CDR2 as ANQGSEA. This CDR3 region has 14 residues. CDR3 loop: CSVERASGRYEQFF.

The V and J genes are TRBV5-1 and TRBJ2-2; TCRdb names TRBD2, which stays unverified in the absence of DNA. The CDR3 totals 14 residues. Germline V gene data show CDR1 as SGHRS and CDR2 as YFSETQ. Here the CDR3 reads CASSPAGGAGELFF.

This sequence joins TRBV12-3 or TRBV12-4 and TRBJ2-1; as DNA is missing, the TRBD1 call by TCRdb cannot be tested. The CDR3 covers 17 residues. CDR3 residues: CASSLQGEGIRYNEQFF.

This sequence joins TRBV7-9 and TRBJ1-6; without DNA, the TCRdb call of TRBD1 cannot be checked. The CDR3 runs 12 residues. The germline V gene has CDR1 SEHNR and CDR2 FQNEAQ (reference sequence). This CDR3 reads CASSPDMGPLHF.

The gene calls are TRBV6-5 and TRBJ2-7; TCRdb lists TRBD1, though no DNA is available to test this call. The CDR3 runs to 13 residues. From germline, CDR1 is MNHEY and CDR2 SVGAGI. CDR3: CASTGPPSYEQYF.

This chain joins TRBV9 and TRBJ2-1; no DNA is available, so the TRBD2 call from TCRdb remains unchecked. Germline V gene data show CDR1 as SGDLS and CDR2 as YYNGEE. There are 13 residues in the CDR3. The CDR3 sequence is CASSVGTSVEQFF.

The chain joins TRBV27 to TRBJ1-5. Per the germline V gene, CDR1 is MNHEY and CDR2 is SMNVEV (reference sequence). The CDR3 covers 15 residues. The CDR3 region is CASSTQGQGNQPQHF.

This chain links TRBV14 with TRBJ1-4; TCRdb's D call of TRBD1 is untestable without DNA. This CDR3 comprises 15 residues. Germline CDR1 and CDR2: SGHDN and FVKESK. The CDR3 sequence is CASSRTGSTNEKLFF.

The chain couples TRBV6-5 to TRBJ1-1. CDR1 MNHEY and CDR2 SVGAGI come from the germline V gene. This CDR3 has 14 residues. CDR3 sequence reads: CASSYSTGSPEAFF.

The V call is TRBV3-1, the J call TRBJ2-2; TCRdb reports TRBD2, a call that lacks DNA to check it against. Germline CDR1 LGHDT, CDR2 YNNKEL (reference sequence). This CDR3 region has 11 residues. This chain's CDR3 is CATLAGGELFF.

CDR3 residues: CAISESGPYTDTQYF. The chain is built from TRBV10-3 and TRBJ2-3; lacking DNA, the TRBD2 call made by TCRdb goes unchecked. CDR3 size: 15 residues. The germline V gene encodes CDR1 ENHRY and CDR2 SYGVKD.

The rearrangement links TRBV6-5 to TRBJ2-2; TCRdb names TRBD2, which stays unverified in the absence of DNA. The V gene's germline CDR1 is MNHEY and CDR2 SVGAGI. The CDR3 runs to 16 residues. The CDR3 protein is CASSYSASGRTGELFF.

The chain has TRBV4-1 and TRBJ1-2. Germline CDR1 MGHRA, CDR2 YSYEKL. The CDR3 is 11 amino acids. The CDR3 spells CASSQEGPYTF.

The chain recombines TRBV10-1 with TRBJ2-7; TCRdb returns TRBD1, unconfirmable since there is no DNA. The length of the CDR3 is 13 residues. Germline assignment: CDR1 WNHNN and CDR2 SYGVQD (reference sequence). CDR3 amino acids: CASSEGVLYEQYF.

This rearrangement joins TRBV29-1 to TRBJ2-1; the TCRdb D gene call, TRBD1, has no DNA to confirm it. This CDR3 is built from 14 residues. Germline V gene lookup returns CDR1 SQVTM and CDR2 ANQGSEA. This CDR3 is CSVEGEQGMDEQFF.

The V and J genes are TRBV9 and TRBJ2-7; the TCRdb call, TRBD1, lacks DNA for checking. In germline, CDR1 is SGDLS, CDR2 YYNGEE. This CDR3 contains 15 residues. CDR3 protein: CASSVEGQGFNEQYF.

This rearrangement joins TRBV7-6 to TRBJ1-4. The CDR3 extends over 14 amino acids. Looked up from germline, CDR1 is SGHVS and CDR2 is FNYEAQ. The CDR3 spells CASSLDSLNEKLFF.

The chain joins TRBV4-1 to TRBJ2-1. This CDR3 is 14 amino acids long. CDR1 and CDR2 (germline): MGHRA, YSYEKL. CDR3 amino acids: CASSQDTGDNEQFF.

This chain uses TRBV10-3 with TRBJ1-2; without DNA, the TCRdb call of TRBD1 cannot be checked. CDR1 is ENHRY and CDR2 is SYGVKD in the germline V gene. There are 14 residues in the CDR3. The CDR3 is CAIRPDGAFYGYTF.

This chain joins TRBV24-1 and TRBJ1-5. Per germline, CDR1 KGHDR and CDR2 SFDVKD. The CDR3 is made up of 15 amino acids. Here the CDR3 reads CATSEGRWGNQPQHF.

The chain couples TRBV19 to TRBJ2-7; TCRdb returns TRBD1, unconfirmable since there is no DNA. Looked up from germline, CDR1 is LNHDA and CDR2 is SQIVND (reference sequence). The CDR3 loop spans 13 amino acids. CDR3: CASSMGQGYEQYF.

The rearrangement uses TRBV25-1 and TRBJ2-7; the TCRdb call, TRBD2, lacks DNA for checking. This CDR3 is 17 amino acids long. Germline CDR1 is MGHDK and CDR2 is SYGVNS. The CDR3 is CASSELLIPGEAYEQYF.